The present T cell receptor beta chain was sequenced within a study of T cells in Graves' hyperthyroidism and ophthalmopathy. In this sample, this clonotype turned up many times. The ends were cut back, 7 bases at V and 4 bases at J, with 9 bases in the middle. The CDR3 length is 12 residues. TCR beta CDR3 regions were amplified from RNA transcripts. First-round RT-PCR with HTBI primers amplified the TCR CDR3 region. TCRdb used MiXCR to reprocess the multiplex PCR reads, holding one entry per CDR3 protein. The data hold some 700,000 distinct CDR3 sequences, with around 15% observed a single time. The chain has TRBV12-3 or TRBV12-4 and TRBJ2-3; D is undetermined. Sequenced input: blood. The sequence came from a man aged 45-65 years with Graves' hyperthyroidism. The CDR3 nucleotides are TGTGCCAGCACCATGACCCCAGATACGCAGTATTTT. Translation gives CASTMTPDTQYF.